This is a list of T cell receptor beta chains from one sample in a study of technical replicates of blood from a handful of donors. Measured with immunoSEQ multiplex PCR; TCRdb has only the in-frame clones, and not every one. The sample carries tens of thousands of clones, 85% to 95% recorded once. Material: T cells isolated from PBMCs. The receptors shown here come from a human donor in good health. Each CDR3 is given with its conserved first and last residue. The order of the fields is J gene, clone size, D gene, V gene, CDR3 protein, CDR3 DNA. The D gene is left open where the match is weak. Clone sizes are given selectively: once, few, many, or a class where the clone is expanded.

TRBJ2-7 NA TRBD1 TRBV19 CASIATPGTGGHEQYF TGTGCCAGTATCGCCACCCCCGGGACAGGGGGCCACGAGCAGTACTTC
TRBJ2-1 NA TRBD2 TRBV6-5 CASSSGLAHEPFF TGTGCCAGCAGTTCGGGACTAGCGCACGAACCGTTCTTC
TRBJ1-2 NA NA TRBV29-1 CSVEQRLGYTF TGCAGCGTTGAACAGCGACTGGGCTACACCTTC
TRBJ2-7 NA TRBD2 TRBV6-5 CASSYSLAGVGEQYF TGTGCCAGCAGTTACTCGCTAGCGGGAGTCGGCGAGCAGTACTTC
TRBJ1-6 NA NA TRBV5-4 CASSASGPLASPLHF TGTGCCAGCAGCGCCTCTGGGCCGCTTGCTTCACCCCTCCACTTT
TRBJ2-3 NA NA TRBV19 CASSMSGADTQYF TGTGCCAGTAGTATGTCGGGGGCAGATACGCAGTATTTT
TRBJ2-5 NA NA TRBV11-2 CASSSQGTTLETQYF TGTGCCAGCAGTTCACAGGGTACAACCCTGGAGACCCAGTACTTC
TRBJ2-1 NA TRBD2 TRBV9 CASSASGGVNEQFF TGTGCCAGCAGCGCTAGCGGGGGGGTAAATGAGCAGTTCTTC
TRBJ1-1 once NA TRBV2 CASSPMTPMNTEAFF TGTGCCAGCAGTCCTATGACACCCATGAACACTGAAGCTTTCTTT
TRBJ2-2 once TRBD1 TRBV6-4 CASRATGDRGRTGELFF TGTGCCAGCCGGGCGACGGGGGACAGGGGGCGTACCGGGGAGCTGTTTTTT
TRBJ2-7 NA TRBD1 TRBV9 CASSAPTGSEQYF TGTGCCAGCAGCGCCCCGACAGGGAGCGAGCAGTACTTC
TRBJ2-7 NA NA TRBV11-3 CASSFGTTSYYEQYF TGTGCCAGCAGCTTTGGAACTACCTCATATTACGAGCAGTACTTC
TRBJ2-3 NA NA TRBV5-1 CASSFSGTPSTDTQYF TGCGCCAGCAGCTTTTCCGGGACACCCAGCACAGATACGCAGTATTTT
TRBJ2-5 NA TRBD1 TRBV5-1 CASSLDLDRGQETQYF TGCGCCAGCAGCTTGGACCTGGACAGGGGACAAGAGACCCAGTACTTC
TRBJ2-3 NA TRBD2 TRBV27 CASRGLAVDTQYF TGTGCCAGCAGGGGACTAGCTGTAGATACGCAGTATTTT
TRBJ1-1 NA NA TRBV6-5 CASSYHRQNTEAFF TGTGCCAGCAGTTATCACAGGCAGAACACTGAAGCTTTCTTT
TRBJ2-1 NA NA TRBV5-1 CASSLAGNEQFF TGCGCCAGCAGCTTGGCGGGCAATGAGCAGTTCTTC
TRBJ1-2 NA NA TRBV21-1 CPHRARGRHGYTF TGTCCCCACAGGGCCCGAGGTCGACATGGCTACACCTTC
TRBJ1-5 NA NA TRBV7-8 CASSLYQGTDQPQHF TGTGCCAGCAGCTTGTATCAGGGTACCGACCAGCCCCAGCATTTT
TRBJ2-3 NA NA TRBV19 CASSVNRGTDTQYF TGTGCCAGTAGTGTAAACAGGGGCACAGATACGCAGTATTTT
TRBJ2-1 NA TRBD2 TRBV5-4 CASSLVGASGSGEQFF TGTGCCAGCAGCTTGGTTGGAGCTAGCGGGAGTGGGGAGCAGTTCTTC
TRBJ2-5 NA NA TRBV5-8 CASSFTSEETQYF TGTGCCAGCAGCTTCACTTCGGAAGAGACCCAGTACTTC
TRBJ2-1 NA TRBD2 TRBV10-3 CAISESGLGDNEQFF TGTGCCATCAGTGAGTCGGGACTAGGAGACAATGAGCAGTTCTTC
TRBJ2-4 NA NA TRBV6-6 CASNLEGTPKNIQYF TGTGCCAGCAACCTGGAAGGGACACCAAAAAACATTCAGTACTTC
TRBJ2-1 NA TRBD2 TRBV5-1 CASSRGVGEILFF TGCGCCAGCAGCCGGGGGGTGGGGGAAATCTTGTTCTTC
TRBJ2-1 NA TRBD2 TRBV7-6 CASSSLAGSYNEQFF TGTGCCAGCAGCTCACTAGCGGGCTCCTACAATGAGCAGTTCTTC
TRBJ2-6 NA TRBD1 TRBV2 CASSPTGGSGANVLTF TGTGCCAGCAGCCCGACAGGGGGCTCTGGGGCCAACGTCCTGACTTTC
TRBJ1-1 NA TRBD1 TRBV9 CASSNSGGGTEAFF TGTGCCAGCAGTAACTCAGGGGGAGGCACTGAAGCTTTCTTT
TRBJ2-1 NA NA TRBV30 CAWSMGLYNEQFF TGTGCCTGGAGTATGGGACTTTACAATGAGCAGTTCTTC
TRBJ1-4 NA NA TRBV5-4 CASSRGEQRGEKLFF TGTGCCAGCAGCCGGGGGGAACAGCGGGGTGAAAAACTGTTTTTT
TRBJ2-7 NA TRBD2 TRBV30 CAWSVGGGYEQYF TGTGCCTGGAGTGTGGGGGGGGGCTACGAGCAGTACTTC
TRBJ2-3 NA NA TRBV2 CASRTVSITDTQYF TGTGCCAGTAGGACAGTATCAATCACAGATACGCAGTATTTT
TRBJ2-1 NA TRBD1 TRBV19 CASSDRGYNEQFF TGTGCCAGTAGTGACAGGGGGTACAATGAGCAGTTCTTC
TRBJ2-1 NA TRBD1 TRBV5-1 CASSFPRTGVDNEQFF TGCGCCAGCAGCTTCCCCCGGACAGGAGTCGACAATGAGCAGTTCTTC
TRBJ2-3 NA TRBD1 TRBV30 CAWRGYYRGLVDTQYF TGTGCCTGGAGAGGGTATTACAGGGGTTTGGTAGATACGCAGTATTTT
TRBJ1-2 NA TRBD1 TRBV7-6 CASSPRQGVRSGYTF TGTGCCAGCAGCCCGCGACAGGGGGTCAGGAGTGGCTACACCTTC
TRBJ2-6 NA NA TRBV28 CASSSAGSGANVLTF TGTGCCAGCAGTTCCGCAGGGTCCGGGGCCAACGTCCTGACTTTC
TRBJ2-7 NA TRBD2 TRBV7-9 CASSSGLAGEQYF TGTGCCAGCAGCTCGGGACTAGCGGGCGAGCAGTACTTC
TRBJ2-7 NA NA TRBV18 CASSPGVQGYEQYF TGTGCCAGCTCACCAGGAGTGCAGGGGTACGAGCAGTACTTC
TRBJ2-4 NA NA TRBV11-2 CASSSRQDKVRAKNIQYF TGTGCCAGCAGCTCCCGACAGGACAAAGTAAGAGCCAAAAACATTCAGTACTTC
TRBJ2-7 NA TRBD2 TRBV10-2 CASRLGLAAYEQYF TGCGCCAGCAGACTGGGACTAGCGGCTTACGAGCAGTACTTC
TRBJ2-1 NA TRBD2 TRBV4-1 CASSQLADYNEQFF TGCGCCAGCAGCCAACTAGCGGACTACAATGAGCAGTTCTTC
TRBJ1-2 NA TRBD1 TRBV27 CARTQGEGYTF TGTGCCAGAACACAGGGGGAAGGCTACACCTTC